Below, one TCR beta chain is given with its context. Its antigen is as yet unknown. The read ends 3 residues shy of where the CDR3 ends; the end is completed using the germline J gene. Some clones are missing from TCRdb's copy, which holds only in-frame ones; the method was immunoSEQ multiplex PCR. The specimen's table records approximately 11,000 clones. Recipients received nonmyeloablative bone marrow transplants from related graft donors, with transient mixed chimerism. This entry belongs to a study of Tregs in tolerant kidney transplant recipients. Whole-study results and caveats: The most relevant donor-specific Treg TCRbeta repertoire apparently came from expansion with activated donor B cells.

The germline V gene has CDR1 SSHAT and CDR2 FNYEAQ (reference sequence). This CDR3 region has 13 residues. With V trimmed by 4 bases and J by 8 bases, 1 base remained unmatched. The sequenced sample was CD8+ T cells from blood (PBMCs), obtained 24 months after the transplant. This receptor was taken from a human patient who received a combined kidney and bone marrow transplant. The graft donor may have given rise to some T cells. This chain uses TRBV7-7 with TRBJ2-1; TRBD1 aligns across 11 bases. Incomplete CDR3 DNA: TGTGCCAGCAGCTCGGGACAGGGGGATGAG. Protein product: CASSSGQGDE. The entire CDR3 reads CASSSGQGDEQFF.